This entry concerns a single TCR beta chain. Its target is not known. Graft donor-derived T-allo10 cells were described as host-alloantigen-specific, anergic, and alloantigen-specifically suppressive. The entry originates in a study of type 1 regulatory T cells. Study overall: An in vitro protocol generated T-allo10, a Tr1-enriched, alloantigen-specific CD4 T cell product.

In TCRdb, the reads were re-called with MiXCR into one record per CDR3 protein. The profile shows some 22,000 distinct CDR3 sequences, around 77% of them singletons. V lost 2 bases to trimming and J lost 7 bases, with 14 bases between them. The CDR3 sequence is 14 residues long. The TCR sequence derives from a human donor in good health. The V and J genes are TRBV12-3 or TRBV12-4 and TRBJ1-2; tentatively, D is TRBD1 (5 bases). Sequencing input: cultured T cells, either the whole culture or a sorted T cell fraction (not recorded which). Subset reported: Tr1-enriched cell product generated in vitro against host alloantigens. CDR3 in amino acids: CASSLLGGLSGYTF. The DNA for the CDR3 is TGTGCCAGCAGTTTATTGGGGGGTCTGAGTGGCTACACCTTC.